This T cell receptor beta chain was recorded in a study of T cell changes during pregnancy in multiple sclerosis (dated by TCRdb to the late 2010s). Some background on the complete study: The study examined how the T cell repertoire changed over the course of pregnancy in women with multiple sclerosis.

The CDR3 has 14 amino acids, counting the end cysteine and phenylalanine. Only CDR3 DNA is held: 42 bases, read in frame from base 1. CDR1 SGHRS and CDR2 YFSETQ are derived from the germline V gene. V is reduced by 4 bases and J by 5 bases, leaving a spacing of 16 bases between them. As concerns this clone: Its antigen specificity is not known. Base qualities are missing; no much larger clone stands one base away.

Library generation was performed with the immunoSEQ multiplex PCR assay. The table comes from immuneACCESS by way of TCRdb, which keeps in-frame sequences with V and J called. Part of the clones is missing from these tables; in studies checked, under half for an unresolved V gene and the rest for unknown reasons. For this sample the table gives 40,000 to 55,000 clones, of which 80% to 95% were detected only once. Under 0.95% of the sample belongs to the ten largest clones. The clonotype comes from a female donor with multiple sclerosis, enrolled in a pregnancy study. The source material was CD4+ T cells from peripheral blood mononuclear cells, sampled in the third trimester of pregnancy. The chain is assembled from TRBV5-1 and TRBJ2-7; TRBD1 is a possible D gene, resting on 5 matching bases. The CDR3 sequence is CASSRYTQGNEQYF. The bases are TGCGCCAGCAGCCGATATACCCAGGGTAACGAGCAGTACTTC.